This T cell receptor (beta chain) comes out of a study of CXCR3-negative and CXCR3-positive naive CD8 T cells. Findings and caveats of the study: Diversity was high in both naive subsets and much lower in memory cells. Greater hydrophobicity was found in TRB CDR3s of CXCR3-positive naive cells than of CXCR3-negative naive cells.

The CDR3 is made up of 18 amino acids. CDR1 and CDR2 (germline): KGHSH, LQKENI. Comment on this clonotype: The target antigen is unknown.

In preparing the TRB cDNA libraries, 5' RACE with UMI labels was used. Reprocessing the 5' RACE reads, TCRdb reports a single entry for every CDR3 protein and omits DNA. Recorded for this sample: 40,000 to 50,000 distinct CDR3 sequences. The sequence came from a human donor in good health. Some clones in this sample may be carry-over from other donors' samples. The sequenced sample was naive CXCR3- CD8+ T cells from blood. As to subset: CD45RO-CCR7+CD27+CD95- naive CD8+ T cells lacking CXCR3 (TNR3-). The chain carries TRBV18 and TRBJ2-3; TCRdb's D call, TRBD1, is unchecked because there is no DNA. The CDR3 protein is CASSQGWDRALYTDTQYF.